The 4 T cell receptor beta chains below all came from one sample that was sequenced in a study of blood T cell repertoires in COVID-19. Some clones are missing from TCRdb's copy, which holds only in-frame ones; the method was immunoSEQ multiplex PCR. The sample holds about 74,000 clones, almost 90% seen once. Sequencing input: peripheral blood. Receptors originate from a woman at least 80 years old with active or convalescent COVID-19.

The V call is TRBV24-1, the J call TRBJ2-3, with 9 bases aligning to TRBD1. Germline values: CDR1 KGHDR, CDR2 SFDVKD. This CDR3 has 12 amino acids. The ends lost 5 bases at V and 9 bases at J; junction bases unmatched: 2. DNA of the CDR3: TGTGCCACCAGTGGGACAGGGGTCACGCAGTATTTT. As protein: CATSGTGVTQYF.

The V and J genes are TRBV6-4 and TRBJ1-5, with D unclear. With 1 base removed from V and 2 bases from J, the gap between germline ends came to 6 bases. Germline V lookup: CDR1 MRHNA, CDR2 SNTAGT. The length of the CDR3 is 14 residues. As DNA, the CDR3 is TGTGCCAGCAGTGACTGGGCAGGCAATCAGCCCCAGCATTTT. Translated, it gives CASSDWAGNQPQHF.

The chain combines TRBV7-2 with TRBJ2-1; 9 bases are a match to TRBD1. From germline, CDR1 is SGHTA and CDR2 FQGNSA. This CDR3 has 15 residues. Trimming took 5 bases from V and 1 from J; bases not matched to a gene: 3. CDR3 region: CASSPTGGSYNEQFF. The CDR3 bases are TGTGCCAGCAGCCCGACAGGGGGGTCCTACAATGAGCAGTTCTTC. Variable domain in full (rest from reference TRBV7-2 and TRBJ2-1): GAGVSQSPSNKVTEKGKDVELRCDPISGHTALYWYRQSLGQGLEFLIYFQGNSAPDKSGLPSDRFSAERTGGSVSTLTIQRTQQEDSAVYLCASSPTGGSYNEQFFGPGTRLTVL.

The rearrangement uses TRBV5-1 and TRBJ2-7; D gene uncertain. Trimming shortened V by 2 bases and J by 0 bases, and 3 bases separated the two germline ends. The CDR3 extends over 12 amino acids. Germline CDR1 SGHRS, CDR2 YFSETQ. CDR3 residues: CASSFSSYEQYF. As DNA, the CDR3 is TGCGCCAGCAGCTTTAGCTCCTACGAGCAGTACTTC.